This is a list of T cell receptor beta chains from one sample in a study of beta chain features in type 1 diabetes. TCRdb's copy holds only in-frame clones and misses some; the assay was immunoSEQ multiplex PCR. The sample includes about 640,000 clones, around 12% of them seen just once. Sequencing used naive CD4+ T cells from blood. Receptor source: a man aged 25 to 40 with type 1 diabetes. CDR3s include the opening cysteine and the closing phenylalanine or tryptophan. The D gene is left open where the match is weak. A clone size is listed for some rows: how often the clone was seen (once, few, many), or a class if it is expanded.

j_call,v_call,clone_size,d_call,cdr3_aa,cdr3_nt
TRBJ1-5,TRBV5-1,few,.,CASSGGEGPREPQHF,TGCGCCAGCAGCGGCGGCGAGGGCCCAAGGGAGCCCCAGCATTTT
TRBJ1-2,TRBV7-9,.,.,CASPYRVINYGYTF,TGTGCCAGTCCGTACAGGGTGATTAACTATGGCTACACCTTC
TRBJ2-7,TRBV21-1,few,.,CASSEKGARSYEQYF,TGTGCCAGCAGCGAAAAGGGGGCGCGAAGTTACGAGCAGTACTTC
TRBJ1-1,TRBV7-2,few,.,CASAGRAVSEAFF,TGTGCCAGCGCGGGACGGGCTGTATCGGAAGCTTTCTTT
TRBJ2-7,TRBV5-1,few,.,CASSLEGEQYF,TGCGCCAGCAGCTTGGAAGGAGAGCAGTACTTC
TRBJ2-1,TRBV19,.,.,CASSGRTTESSYNEQFF,TGTGCCAGTAGTGGAAGGACTACCGAGAGCTCCTACAATGAGCAGTTCTTC
TRBJ1-2,TRBV9,.,TRBD1,CASSVRTGSYGYTF,TGTGCCAGCAGCGTACGGACAGGGTCCTATGGCTACACCTTC
TRBJ2-1,TRBV14,.,.,CASSQGRFTNEQFF,TGTGCCAGCAGCCAAGGCAGGTTCACAAATGAGCAGTTCTTC
TRBJ2-3,TRBV19,.,.,CASEAAGTDTQYF,TGTGCCTCTGAGGCGGCGGGCACAGATACGCAGTATTTT
TRBJ2-1,TRBV5-1,.,TRBD1,CASSYGTGSEQFF,TGCGCCAGCAGCTACGGGACAGGGAGTGAGCAGTTCTTC
TRBJ1-3,TRBV18,.,.,CASSPQTGSGNTIYF,TGTGCCAGCTCACCGCAAACAGGGTCGGGAAACACCATATATTTT
TRBJ2-7,TRBV25-1,few,TRBD1,CASSSTGTSSYEQYF,TGTGCCAGCAGTTCGACAGGGACGAGCTCCTACGAGCAGTACTTC
TRBJ1-2,TRBV29-1,few,.,CSADRNYGYTF,TGCAGCGCTGACAGAAACTATGGCTACACCTTC
TRBJ2-7,TRBV18,.,.,CASSPGLSYEQYF,TGTGCCAGCTCACCCGGACTGTCCTACGAGCAGTACTTC
TRBJ2-1,TRBV12-5,few,.,CASGPRTESYNEQFF,TGTGCTAGTGGTCCAAGGACAGAAAGCTACAATGAGCAGTTCTTC
TRBJ2-7,TRBV10-1,.,TRBD1,CASSAGTGAMQYF,TGCGCCAGCAGTGCCGGGACAGGGGCTATGCAGTACTTC
TRBJ2-5,TRBV10-3,.,.,CAISESGAGETQYF,TGTGCCATCAGTGAGTCTGGGGCCGGTGAGACCCAGTACTTC
TRBJ1-6,TRBV11-3,.,.,CASSLLQGVYSPLHF,TGTGCCAGCAGCCTCCTACAGGGAGTTTACTCACCCCTCCACTTT
TRBJ1-5,TRBV28,.,.,CASSRLLRNQPQHF,TGTGCCAGCAGTCGTCTTCTACGGAATCAGCCCCAGCATTTT
TRBJ2-1,TRBV5-6,.,.,CASSLGQAIYNEQFF,TGTGCCAGCAGCTTGGGACAGGCCATCTACAATGAGCAGTTCTTC
TRBJ1-1,TRBV4-3,.,.,CASSQDRGRNTEAFF,TGCGCCAGCAGCCAAGATAGGGGTAGGAACACTGAAGCTTTCTTT
TRBJ2-1,TRBV7-8,.,TRBD1,CASSTDRGPYNEQFF,TGTGCCAGCAGTACGGACAGGGGGCCCTACAATGAGCAGTTCTTC
TRBJ2-4,TRBV6-5,few,TRBD2,CASSFDSGGAEYIQYF,TGTGCCAGCAGTTTCGATAGCGGGGGGGCCGAGTATATTCAGTACTTC
TRBJ2-7,TRBV6-5,few,TRBD2,CASSLIAGASYEQYF,TGTGCCAGCAGCTTAATAGCGGGTGCCTCCTACGAGCAGTACTTC
TRBJ2-7,TRBV5-1,few,TRBD1,CASSIGTGVTYEQYF,TGCGCCAGCAGCATCGGGACAGGAGTAACCTACGAGCAGTACTTC
TRBJ2-3,TRBV4-1,few,TRBD2,CASSQVWRGGTDTQYF,TGCGCCAGCAGCCAAGTTTGGCGGGGGGGCACAGATACGCAGTATTTT
TRBJ2-3,TRBV10-3,few,TRBD1,CATSPGMRGRGDTQYF,TGTGCCACATCCCCGGGGATGAGGGGGCGCGGAGATACGCAGTATTTT
TRBJ1-6,TRBV9,few,.,CASSVGLGGISSPLHF,TGTGCCAGCAGCGTAGGTCTTGGAGGGATTTCTTCACCCCTCCACTTT
TRBJ2-5,TRBV6-1,once,TRBD2,CASSDGLAGSQETQYF,TGTGCCAGCAGTGACGGACTAGCGGGGAGTCAAGAGACCCAGTACTTC
TRBJ2-3,TRBV4-1,few,.,CASSKNLQGADTQYF,TGCGCCAGCAGCAAGAACCTCCAGGGAGCAGATACGCAGTATTTT
TRBJ1-1,TRBV10-3,.,TRBD1,CAITQDRDEAFF,TGTGCCATCACCCAGGACAGGGATGAAGCTTTCTTT
TRBJ2-1,TRBV29-1,.,.,CSVQEGEYYNEQFF,TGCAGCGTTCAGGAGGGGGAATACTACAATGAGCAGTTCTTC
TRBJ2-1,TRBV19,.,.,CASSKSTGGNEQFF,TGTGCCAGTAGTAAATCGACCGGAGGGAATGAGCAGTTCTTC
TRBJ2-1,TRBV29-1,few,.,CSVAAGGLYNEQFF,TGCAGCGTTGCCGCAGGGGGGCTTTACAATGAGCAGTTCTTC
TRBJ2-1,TRBV7-9,.,.,CASSSGTEQFF,TGTGCCAGCAGCTCGGGGACAGAGCAGTTCTTC
TRBJ2-7,TRBV6-1,few,.,CASSPGKGPFYEQYF,TGTGCCAGCAGCCCTGGGAAGGGACCGTTCTACGAGCAGTACTTC
TRBJ2-3,TRBV6-5,.,.,CASSFGAGTDTQYF,TGTGCCAGCTCCTTCGGGGCCGGTACAGATACGCAGTATTTT
TRBJ2-3,TRBV11-3,few,.,CASSRSTDTQYF,TGTGCCAGCAGCCGTTCCACAGATACGCAGTATTTT
TRBJ1-6,TRBV30,.,.,CAWTSRANSPLHF,TGTGCCTGGACCTCCCGGGCGAACTCACCCCTCCACTTT
TRBJ1-1,TRBV9,.,.,CASTRAPNKNTEAFF,TGTGCCAGCACCCGAGCTCCAAACAAGAACACTGAAGCTTTCTTT
TRBJ2-1,TRBV6-1,few,TRBD2,CASSPGLALSHEQFF,TGTGCCAGCAGCCCGGGACTAGCTCTATCCCATGAGCAGTTCTTC
TRBJ1-2,TRBV30,few,.,CAWSVTGDGYTF,TGTGCCTGGAGTGTAACTGGGGACGGCTACACCTTC
TRBJ2-7,TRBV11-2,few,TRBD2,CASSLTSGGTPVYEQYF,TGTGCCAGCAGCTTAACTAGCGGGGGCACTCCCGTCTACGAGCAGTACTTC
TRBJ2-3,TRBV7-2,few,.,CASSFRPVRNTQYF,TGTGCCAGCAGTTTCAGGCCGGTGCGAAATACGCAGTATTTT
TRBJ1-1,TRBV7-8,.,.,CASSSGIFEAFF,TGTGCCAGCAGCTCCGGGATTTTTGAAGCTTTCTTT
TRBJ2-3,TRBV18,few,.,CASSRQGTPDTQYF,TGTGCCAGCTCAAGGCAGGGGACGCCGGATACGCAGTATTTT
TRBJ2-1,TRBV7-6,.,.,CASSLGLNNEQFF,TGTGCCAGCAGCCTTGGACTCAACAATGAGCAGTTCTTC
TRBJ2-1,TRBV6-5,few,.,CASSPGYSEQFF,TGTGCCAGCAGCCCGGGCTATAGTGAGCAGTTCTTC